The rows below give T cell receptor beta chains drawn from one sample of a study of metastatic and nonmetastatic thyroid tumors. With MiXCR, TCRdb called clones anew from the PCR reads. Among a few thousand clones, 20% to 25% were seen once, and the ten largest hold 33%. The source material was tumor tissue. These receptors were taken from a male donor with papillary thyroid cancer or a benign thyroid nodule (not recorded which). Some clones in this sample may be carry-over from other donors' samples. CDR3s include the opening cysteine and the closing phenylalanine or tryptophan. The order of the fields is J gene, V gene, clone size, D gene, CDR3 DNA, CDR3 protein. The D gene is left open where the match is weak. A row's size may be missing; if present it is once, few, many or a size class.

>TRBJ2-2|TRBV5-1|once|-
TGCGCCAGCAGCTTGGACACAGCGAACACCGGGGAGCTGTTTTTT
CASSLDTANTGELFF
>TRBJ2-3|TRBV20-1|medium-sized|TRBD2
TGCAGTGCTCAAGGACTAGAAATAGATACGCAGTATTTT
CSAQGLEIDTQYF
>TRBJ1-1|TRBV20-1|medium-sized|-
TGCAGTGCCCCCGCTCCGGGGAACACTGAAGCTTTCTTT
CSAPAPGNTEAFF
>TRBJ1-2|TRBV7-3|once|-
TGTGCCAGCAGCTTAAAACAGGGAGCTCACTATGGCTACACCTTC
CASSLKQGAHYGYTF
>TRBJ2-7|TRBV15|-|-
TGTGCCACCAGCAGAGCCGGGTTTCAGCAGCAGTACTTC
CATSRAGFQQQYF
>TRBJ1-5|TRBV27|-|-
TGTGCCAGCAGTTTAAAGTCAGGGACTCAGCCCCAGCACTTT
CASSLKSGTQPQHF
>TRBJ2-7|TRBV7-8|few|TRBD2
TGTGCCATCGGGGGGGTAAGCGAGCAGTACTTC
CAIGGVSEQYF
>TRBJ2-1|TRBV12-3/TRBV12-4|few|-
TGTGCCAGCACCTGGGACACCGGCTACAATGAGCAGTTCTTC
CASTWDTGYNEQFF
>TRBJ2-7|TRBV2|medium-sized|-
TGTGCCAGCAAAAGGACGGTGAGCTCCTACGAGCAGTACTTC
CASKRTVSSYEQYF
>TRBJ2-7|TRBV6-2/TRBV6-3|medium-sized|-
TGTGCCATCTCGCCCCAGAATCGTGACGAGCAGTACTTC
CAISPQNRDEQYF
>TRBJ2-7|TRBV27|large|TRBD2
TGTGCCAGCAGTTCAGCGACTAGCGGGAGCTACGAGCAGTACTTC
CASSSATSGSYEQYF
>TRBJ2-3|TRBV20-1|large|-
TGCAGTGCTAACCATGTCCCTGGCACAGATACGCAGTATTTT
CSANHVPGTDTQYF
>TRBJ2-5|TRBV5-1|-|-
TGCGCCAGCACCCTTAAATACCAAGAGACCCAGTACTTC
CASTLKYQETQYF
>TRBJ2-3|TRBV15|many|-
TGTGCCACCAGCAACACCGGGCCGCAGTATTTT
CATSNTGPQYF
>TRBJ1-6|TRBV5-1|-|-
TGCGCCAGCAGCTATACAGGGCGTAATTCACCCCTCCACTTT
CASSYTGRNSPLHF
>TRBJ2-2|TRBV10-2|medium-sized|-
TGCGCCAGCACCATAAGGTTTAGCCTGAACACCGGGGAGCTGTTTTTT
CASTIRFSLNTGELFF
>TRBJ2-2|TRBV6-1|-|-
TGTGCCAGCAGGCATCCCGATGGGGAGCTGTTTTTT
CASRHPDGELFF
>TRBJ2-2|TRBV5-1|-|TRBD1
TGCGCCAGCAGCCTAGGGACAGGGTACACCGGGGAGCTGTTTTTT
CASSLGTGYTGELFF
>TRBJ2-3|TRBV2|medium-sized|-
TGTGCCAGCGATTCCCGGGACATCGGCACAGATACGCAGTATTTT
CASDSRDIGTDTQYF
>TRBJ2-1|TRBV11-2|-|-
TGTGCCAGCAGCAAGCGGCAGGGCGAAAGAAACAATGAGCAGTTCTTC
CASSKRQGERNNEQFF
>TRBJ2-1|TRBV5-1|-|-
TGCGCCAGCAGCTTGCAGGGGTTTGTGCACAATGAGCAGTTCTTC
CASSLQGFVHNEQFF
>TRBJ2-1|TRBV7-2|medium-sized|-
TGTGCCAGCAGCCTTCTTGGGGGACATGAGCAGTTCTTC
CASSLLGGHEQFF
>TRBJ2-3|TRBV12-3/TRBV12-4|few|TRBD2
TGTGCCAGCAGTATCAGTAGCGGGGTTAGCACAGATACGCAGTATTTT
CASSISSGVSTDTQYF
>TRBJ2-3|TRBV11-2|-|TRBD2
TGTGCCAGCAGCTTAGTAGTTAGCGGGAGAACGCAGTATTTT
CASSLVVSGRTQYF
>TRBJ1-5|TRBV28|few|-
TGTGCCAGCACCCTCGCGGGTCAGCCCCAGCATTTT
CASTLAGQPQHF
>TRBJ2-7|TRBV6-2/TRBV6-3|few|TRBD1
TGTGCCAGCAGTTACCTGGGATGGACAGGGGTTCCGTACTTC
CASSYLGWTGVPYF
>TRBJ2-1|TRBV6-1|few|-
TGTGCCAGCAGTGAAGCTCCCTTTACGAGGTCAGGCGACAATGAGCAGTTCTTC
CASSEAPFTRSGDNEQFF
>TRBJ2-3|TRBV6-1|many|-
TGTGCCAGCAGTGAACGTTGGGACAGCACAGATACGCAGTATTTT
CASSERWDSTDTQYF
>TRBJ2-2|TRBV6-1|few|-
TGTGCCAGCAGTTCCCGGAAGGCCTCGAACACCGGGGAGCTGTTTTTT
CASSSRKASNTGELFF
>TRBJ2-1|TRBV7-8|-|-
TGTGCCAGCAGCTTCTTCGGAGGGGGAGATGAGCAGTTCTTC
CASSFFGGGDEQFF
>TRBJ2-3|TRBV20-1|medium-sized|-
TGCAGTGGAGGAGGGGCTAGAACAGATACGCAGTATTTT
CSGGGARTDTQYF
>TRBJ1-2|TRBV6-1|-|TRBD1
TGTGCCAGCAGGAGGGACAGCCCCTTCTATGGCTACACCTTC
CASRRDSPFYGYTF
>TRBJ1-2|TRBV6-5|few|-
TGTGCCAGCCGAGAAGATGGCTACACCTTC
CASREDGYTF
>TRBJ1-3|TRBV30|few|-
TGTGCCTGGAGTGTACAGAGGTTCTCTGGAAACACCATATATTTT
CAWSVQRFSGNTIYF
>TRBJ1-6|TRBV9|medium-sized|-
TGTGCCAGCAGCGTAGGTGGGGGGGGCAATTCACCCCTCCACTTT
CASSVGGGGNSPLHF
>TRBJ2-6|TRBV15|-|-
TGTGCCACCAGCAGAGATGAGGGGAGGGGACAGCTGAAATCTGGGGCCAACGTCCTGACTTTC
CATSRDEGRGQLKSGANVLTF
>TRBJ2-7|TRBV7-6|-|-
TGTGCCAGCAGCTCGGGCCACGAGCAGTACTTC
CASSSGHEQYF
>TRBJ2-7|TRBV7-2|-|TRBD1
TGTGCCAGCAGCTTAAGGCAGGGGGCTGGTGAGCAGTACTTC
CASSLRQGAGEQYF
>TRBJ2-5|TRBV5-1|medium-sized|-
TGCGCCAGCGCGACGTCGGAGACCCAGTACTTC
CASATSETQYF
>TRBJ1-2|TRBV6-1|few|-
TGTGCCAGCAGGACGGGGCCTACGGGCGGCTACACCTTC
CASRTGPTGGYTF
>TRBJ2-2|TRBV20-1|-|-
TGCAGTGCTCCGGGCGGCACCGGGGAGCTGTTTTTT
CSAPGGTGELFF